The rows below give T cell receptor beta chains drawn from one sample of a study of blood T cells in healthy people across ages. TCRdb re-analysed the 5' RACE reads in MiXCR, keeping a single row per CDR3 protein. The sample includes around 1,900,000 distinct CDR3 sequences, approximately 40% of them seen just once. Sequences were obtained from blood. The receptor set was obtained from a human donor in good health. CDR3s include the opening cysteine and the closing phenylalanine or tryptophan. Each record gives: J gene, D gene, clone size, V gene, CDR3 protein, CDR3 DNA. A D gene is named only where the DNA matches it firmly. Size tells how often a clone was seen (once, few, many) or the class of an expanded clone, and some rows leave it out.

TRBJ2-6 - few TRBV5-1 CASSFSGTNVLTF TGCGCCAGCAGCTTTTCTGGGACCAACGTCCTGACTTTC
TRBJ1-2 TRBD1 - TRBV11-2 CASSLNRGEGGYTF TGTGCCAGCAGCTTAAACAGGGGAGAAGGTGGCTACACCTTC
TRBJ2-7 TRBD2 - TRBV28 CASSGSGTSSDYEQYF TGTGCCAGCAGTGGGTCCGGGACTAGCAGTGACTACGAGCAGTACTTC
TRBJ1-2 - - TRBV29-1 CSVEQRLYGYTF TGCAGCGTTGAACAACGGCTTTATGGCTACACCTTC
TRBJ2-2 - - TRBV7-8 CASSHPDGELFF TGTGCCAGCAGCCACCCCGACGGGGAGCTGTTTTTT
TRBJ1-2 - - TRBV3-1 CASSQGWLGYTF TGTGCCAGCAGCCAAGGGTGGTTAGGCTACACCTTC
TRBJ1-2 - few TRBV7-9 CASSLKAGAEGYTF TGTGCCAGCAGCTTAAAGGCAGGGGCCGAAGGCTACACCTTC
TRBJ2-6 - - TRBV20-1 CSAERMSGANVLTF TGCAGTGCGGAGCGGATGTCTGGGGCCAACGTCCTGACTTTC
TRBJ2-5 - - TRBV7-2 CASSLVGIRETQYF TGTGCCAGCAGCTTAGTAGGGATTAGGGAGACCCAGTACTTC
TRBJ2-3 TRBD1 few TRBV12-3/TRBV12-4 CASSLKLRDRGIDTQYF TGTGCCAGCAGTTTAAAGTTGAGGGACAGGGGCATAGATACGCAGTATTTT
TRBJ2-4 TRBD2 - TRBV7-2 CASSLFSGGGNIQYF TGTGCCAGCAGCTTATTTAGCGGGGGAGGAAACATTCAGTACTTC
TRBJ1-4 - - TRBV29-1 CSVVQENEKLFF TGCAGCGTTGTACAGGAGAATGAAAAACTGTTTTTT
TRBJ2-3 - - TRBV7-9 CASSVVSGTHNADTQYF TGTGCCAGCAGCGTAGTCTCCGGGACACATAACGCAGATACGCAGTATTTT
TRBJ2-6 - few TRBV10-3 CAISVDGYSGANVLTF TGTGCCATCAGTGTGGACGGTTACTCTGGGGCCAACGTCCTGACTTTC
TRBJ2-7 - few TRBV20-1 CSARGEDSYEQYF TGCAGTGCTAGAGGGGAGGACTCCTACGAGCAGTACTTC
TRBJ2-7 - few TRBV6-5 CASSRSLLSSYEQYF TGTGCCAGCAGTAGGAGTCTACTGAGTTCCTACGAGCAGTACTTC
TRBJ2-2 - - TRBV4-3 CASSQDLGTGTGELFF TGCGCCAGCAGCCAAGATTTGGGTACAGGGACCGGGGAGCTGTTTTTT
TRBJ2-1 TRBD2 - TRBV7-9 CASIESYSGSSSYNEQFF TGTGCCAGCATCGAGTCCTATAGCGGGAGCAGCTCCTACAATGAGCAGTTCTTC
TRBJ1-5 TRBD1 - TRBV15 CATSSEAGGQPQHF TGTGCCACCAGCAGCGAAGCAGGGGGTCAGCCCCAGCATTTT
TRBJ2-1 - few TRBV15 CATSRESGPPYNEQFF TGTGCCACCAGCAGAGAGAGCGGCCCCCCGTACAATGAGCAGTTCTTC
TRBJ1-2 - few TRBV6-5 CASYSTVRYGYTF TGTGCCAGCTATTCGACAGTCCGCTATGGCTACACCTTC
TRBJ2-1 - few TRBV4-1 CASSQEGIPGNEQFF TGCGCCAGCAGCCAAGAGGGCATCCCTGGGAATGAGCAGTTCTTC
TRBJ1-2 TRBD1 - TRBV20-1 CSARDPAGTGVAYGYTF TGCAGTGCTAGAGATCCGGCCGGGACAGGGGTAGCCTATGGCTACACCTTC
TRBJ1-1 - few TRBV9 CASSVAVDRTDEAFF TGTGCCAGCAGCGTCGCTGTCGACCGGACAGATGAAGCTTTCTTT
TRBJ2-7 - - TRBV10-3 CAIGGGLDEQYF TGTGCCATCGGGGGGGGCCTGGACGAGCAGTACTTC
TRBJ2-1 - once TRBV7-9 CASSPIGGYGMSSYNEQFF TGTGCCAGCAGCCCCATTGGGGGGTATGGGATGAGCTCCTACAATGAGCAGTTCTTC
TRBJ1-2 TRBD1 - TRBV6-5 CASRDRGVAYGYTF TGTGCCAGCAGGGACAGGGGGGTTGCCTATGGCTACACCTTC
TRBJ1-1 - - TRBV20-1 CSARPMTENTEAFF TGCAGTGCTCGCCCCATGACAGAGAACACTGAAGCTTTCTTT
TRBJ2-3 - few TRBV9 CASSGGLTYTDTQYF TGTGCCAGCAGCGGGGGACTTACCTACACAGATACGCAGTATTTT
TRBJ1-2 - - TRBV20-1 CSARRDGLNGYTF TGCAGTGCTAGGCGGGACGGGTTAAATGGCTACACCTTC
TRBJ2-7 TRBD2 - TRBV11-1 CASSLLRGTSGGVISYNEQYF TGTGCCAGCAGCTTACTGAGAGGTACTAGCGGGGGGGTTATCTCCTACAATGAGCAGTACTTC
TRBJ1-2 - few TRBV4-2 CASSQDGQVFGYGYTF TGTGCCAGCAGCCAAGATGGCCAGGTCTTTGGCTATGGCTACACCTTC
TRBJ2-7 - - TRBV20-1 CSASYIYEQYF TGCAGTGCTAGTTACATCTACGAGCAGTACTTC
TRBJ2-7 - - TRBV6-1 CASTFTYEQYF TGTGCCAGCACATTCACCTACGAGCAGTACTTC
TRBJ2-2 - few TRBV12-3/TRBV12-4 CASSDSLTGELFF TGTGCCAGCAGCGACAGCCTCACCGGGGAGCTGTTTTTT
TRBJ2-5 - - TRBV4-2 CASSQERIATQYF TGTGCCAGCAGCCAAGAGAGGATCGCGACCCAGTACTTC
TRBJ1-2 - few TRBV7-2 CASSLFTGAHPNYGYTF TGTGCCAGCAGCTTATTTACAGGAGCCCACCCTAACTATGGCTACACCTTC
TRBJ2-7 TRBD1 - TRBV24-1 CATRDRQGLIYEQYF TGTGCCACCAGGGATCGACAGGGTTTGATCTACGAGCAGTACTTC
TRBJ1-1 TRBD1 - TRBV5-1 CASSSTTGIPMAEAFF TGCGCCAGCAGCTCTACGACAGGGATCCCTATGGCTGAAGCTTTCTTT
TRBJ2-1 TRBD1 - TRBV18 CASAPLDRGNGGHQFF TGTGCCAGCGCACCACTGGACAGGGGCAATGGGGGCCATCAGTTCTTC
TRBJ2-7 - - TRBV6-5 CASSYGPRYEQYF TGTGCCAGCAGTTACGGTCCTAGGTACGAGCAGTACTTC
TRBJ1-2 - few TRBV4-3 CASSQGPDRPNYGYTF TGCGCCAGCAGCCAAGGTCCGGACAGACCTAACTATGGCTACACCTTC
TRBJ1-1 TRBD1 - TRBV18 CASSHEGARTEAFF TGTGCCAGCTCACACGAGGGGGCACGGACTGAAGCTTTCTTT
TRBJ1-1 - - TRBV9 CASSVGDWSTEAFF TGTGCCAGCAGCGTGGGGGACTGGAGCACTGAAGCTTTCTTT
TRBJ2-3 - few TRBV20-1 CSAPRADMQYF TGCAGTGCTCCTCGCGCAGATATGCAGTATTTT
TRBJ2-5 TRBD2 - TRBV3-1 CASSQEGGLASETQYF TGTGCCAGCAGCCAAGAAGGGGGACTAGCGTCGGAGACCCAGTACTTC
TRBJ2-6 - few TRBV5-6 CASSYVFYREVSGANVLTF TGTGCCAGCAGCTATGTGTTTTACAGGGAAGTTTCTGGGGCCAACGTCCTGACTTTC